This T cell receptor beta chain was recovered during a study of early T cells in non-severe SARS-CoV-2 infection. Overall study context: Sequencing input comprised bulk RNA from unsorted whole blood; chain pairing was not available. Study-level points and caveats: Matching with VDJdb favored anti-spike CD8 responses (missing private and CD4 specificities).

Notes on this clonotype: As yet, its antigen is unknown.

Germline CDR1 is MNHNY and CDR2 is SVGAGI (reference sequence). V was pared by 0 bases and J by 0 bases, with 15 bases between. The CDR3 spans 18 residues. Each cDNA molecule carried a unique molecular identifier. TCRdb reprocessed the 5' RACE reads with MiXCR, giving one entry per CDR3 protein. The data show over 50,000 distinct CDR3 sequences, around 8.3% seen once. This TCR was sampled from an adult who was a healthcare worker with PCR-confirmed SARS-CoV-2 infection or an uninfected control (not recorded which). The specimen was whole blood, collected at baseline. The chain combines TRBV6-6 with TRBJ1-5, with D unresolved. The CDR3 DNA is TGTGCCAGCAGTTACTCGGGGAGAAACTTTTATAGCAATCAGCCCCAGCATTTT. Its protein is CASSYSGRNFYSNQPQHF.